This TCR beta chain was sequenced during a study of T cells in women clearing cervical HPV infection. Study as a whole: Case blood was drawn when the lesion was first found; control blood after infection became undetectable. Study results and caveats: Richness plus V gene abundances separated cases from controls with AUC over 0.8.

On this clone itself: Its antigen is as yet unknown. The CDR3 end is not reached by the read, which stops 3 residues before it; the germline J gene fills it in.

Assay: immunoSEQ multiplex PCR; the TCRdb copy retains only in-frame clones and omits some. The sample table includes 25,000 to 30,000 clones. Germline CDR1 is MNHNS and CDR2 is SASEGT. The CDR3 loop spans 15 amino acids. The receptor was derived from a woman aged 18 to 69 with a cervical HPV16 infection that either progressed to CIN3+ or cleared (not recorded which). The chain carries TRBV6-1 and TRBJ2-3; 8 bases align to TRBD1. Sequenced input: blood buffy coat. The chain's CDR3 is CASSEAQGASQPQYF. The sequenced part of the CDR3 DNA is TGTGCCAGCAGTGAAGCGCAGGGGGCAAGTCAGCCG.